These 28 T cell receptor beta chains originate from one sample sequenced in a study of cytomegalovirus exposure and HLA in healthy donors. With 60 Vbeta and 13 Jbeta primers, the PCR was carried out. This table comes from immunoSEQ multiplex PCR, and its TCRdb copy is limited to in-frame clones, with some not included. The sample includes about 120,000 clones, 15% to 20% of them seen just once. The sequenced sample consisted of PBMCs. These receptors were collected from a female donor in good health and CMV-seropositive.

V gene TRBV9 combines with J gene TRBJ1-2; TRBD1 agrees at 9 bases. Germline CDR1 and CDR2: SGDLS and YYNGEE. There are 13 residues in the CDR3. With V trimmed by 7 bases and J by 2 bases, 3 bases remained unmatched. This CDR3 reads CASGGTGNYGYTF. For the CDR3, the DNA is TGTGCCAGCGGCGGGACAGGGAACTATGGCTACACCTTC.

This clone was detected once. The genes are TRBV10-1 and TRBJ2-7; 11 bases agree with TRBD2. This CDR3 has 14 amino acids. Germline CDR1 WNHNN, CDR2 SYGVQD (reference sequence). V was pared by 6 bases and J by 6 bases, with 7 bases of the junction left unmatched. CDR3 in DNA: TGCGCCAGCAGCAAGACTAGCGGGGAAGGCGAGCAGTACTTC. It is translated as CASSKTSGEGEQYF.

There are a few counts of this clone. V and J are TRBV27 and TRBJ2-1; TRBD1 matches 9 bases. V lost 5 bases, J lost 9 bases, and 8 bases stayed unmatched. CDR3 length: 14 amino acids. The V gene's germline CDR1 is MNHEY and CDR2 SMNVEV (reference sequence). This CDR3 reads CASSLGQGAFEQFF. CDR3 sequence (DNA): TGTGCCAGCAGTCTGGGACAGGGAGCGTTTGAGCAGTTCTTC.

This clone showed up just a few times. This chain uses TRBV5-6 with TRBJ2-7; 8 bases align to TRBD2. J was trimmed by 3 bases and V by 4 bases; bases with no gene match: 3. Germline CDR1 is SGHDT and CDR2 is YYEEEE. The CDR3 spans 13 residues. In DNA, the CDR3 is TGTGCCAGCAGCATGGGGACTAGCTACGAGCAGTACTTC. Translating gives CASSMGTSYEQYF.

This clone was counted only a few times. The V gene is TRBV6-1, the J gene TRBJ2-5, with TRBD1 matching over 7 bases. The CDR3 has 14 amino acids. Germline CDR1 is MNHNS and CDR2 is SASEGT. The chain's CDR3 is CAIKRTGKQETQYF. DNA for the CDR3: TGTGCAATAAAAAGGACAGGAAAACAAGAGACCCAGTACTTC.

The V call is TRBV2, the J call TRBJ2-4; 8 nucleotides match TRBD1. Germline CDR1 reads SNHLY; CDR2 reads FYNNEI. V shed 8 bases, J shed 0 bases, and the junction held 15 bases outside the gene matches. The CDR3 runs 18 residues. DNA for the CDR3: TGTGCCAGCCAAAGGACAGGGCTGGGCACCATAGCCAAAAACATTCAGTACTTC. It is translated as CASQRTGLGTIAKNIQYF.

The chain has TRBV5-1 and TRBJ1-2, with 10 nucleotides matching TRBD1. Germline trimming cut 4 bases from V and 5 bases from J; bases unmatched to any gene: 5. Germline V gene sequence: CDR1 SGHRS, CDR2 YFSETQ. This CDR3 spans 14 amino acids. The CDR3 region has the DNA TGCGCCAGCAGCGTGAGGACAGGGGGGTATGGCTACACCTTC. Protein product: CASSVRTGGYGYTF.

This clone appeared a single time. V gene TRBV19 combines with J gene TRBJ1-1; D remains unclear. Trimming left V 8 bases short and J 2 bases short, with 12 bases between. Germline V gene lookup returns CDR1 LNHDA and CDR2 SQIVND (reference sequence). The CDR3 contains 13 residues. CDR3 amino acids: CASGSGPNTEAFF. Here the CDR3 DNA reads TGTGCCAGTGGCTCAGGCCCAAACACTGAAGCTTTCTTT.

The CDR3 nucleotides read TGTGCCAGCAGCTTTTTACTCTCTGGGGCCAACGTCCTGACTTTC. Amino acids: CASSFLLSGANVLTF. V usage is TRBV7-9 and J usage is TRBJ2-6; D not resolved. There are 15 residues in the CDR3. Deletions cut 3 bases from V and 0 bases from J, with 6 bases between. Germline V gene data show CDR1 as SEHNR and CDR2 as FQNEAQ (reference sequence). The complete variable domain, with remaining parts taken from reference TRBV7-9 and TRBJ2-6, reads DTGVSQNPRHKITKRGQNVTFRCDPISEHNRLYWYRQTLGQGPEFLTYFQNEAQLEKSRLLSDRFSAERPKGSFSTLEIQRTEQGDSAMYLCASSFLLSGANVLTFGAGSRLTVL.

This clone was recorded a few times. The chain uses TRBV5-1 and TRBJ2-7; TRBD1 agrees at 11 bases. V trimming: 0 bases; J trimming: 3 bases; junction bases outside the gene matches: 5. This CDR3 has 16 residues. Germline CDR1 is SGHRS and CDR2 is YFSETQ. CDR3 bases: TGCGCCAGCAGCTTGGCTTTGGACAGGGGGCTCTACGAGCAGTACTTC. It translates to CASSLALDRGLYEQYF.

This clone was observed a few times. CDR3 sequence reads: CAWSVSTDTQYF. The CDR3 DNA reads TGTGCCTGGAGTGTCTCGACAGATACGCAGTATTTT. This chain joins TRBV30 and TRBJ2-3; unclear D gene. Trimming cost V 0 bases and J 3 bases, with 4 bases left between them. This CDR3 contains 12 residues. Germline values: CDR1 GTSNPN, CDR2 SVGIG (reference sequence).

This clone was seen a few times. The identical CDR3 is also encoded by other nucleotide sequences in the sample. This chain uses TRBV7-9 with TRBJ2-3, with TRBD2 identical over 7 bases. The CDR3 contains 15 residues. Germline lookup yields CDR1 SEHNR and CDR2 FQNEAQ (reference sequence). Germline trimming cut 4 bases from V and 1 base from J; bases unmatched to any gene: 5. DNA of the CDR3: TGTGCCAGCAGCTCCAGCGGGATACGCACAGATACGCAGTATTTT. Its protein is CASSSSGIRTDTQYF.

The chain employs TRBV11-2 and TRBJ1-1; no firm D call. There are 14 residues in the CDR3. Germline assignment: CDR1 SGHAT and CDR2 FQNNGV. Trimming shortened V by 5 bases and J by 1 base, and 11 bases separated the two germline ends. This chain's CDR3 is CASSLGSSNTEAFF. The CDR3 bases are TGTGCCAGCAGCCTAGGTTCGTCGAACACTGAAGCTTTCTTT.

The sample holds a few counts of this clone. The CDR3 protein is CASRPRVPSYEQYF. The CDR3 nucleotides are TGTGCCAGCAGACCCAGGGTACCCTCCTACGAGCAGTACTTC. This chain connects TRBV6-1 to TRBJ2-7; perhaps TRBD1 as D (5 bases). Germline CDR1 is MNHNS and CDR2 is SASEGT. V lost 6 bases, J lost 0 bases, and 12 bases lay in between. The CDR3 is 14 residues long.

This clone turned up a few times. Here the CDR3 DNA reads TGTGCCAGCAGCTTGATACGGACAACCCAGAGCAATCAGCCCCAGCATTTT. Translating gives CASSLIRTTQSNQPQHF. The chain links TRBV5-5 to TRBJ1-5; D is perhaps TRBD1 (5 bases). The CDR3 sequence is 17 residues long. Germline CDR1 is SGHKS and CDR2 is YYEKEE (reference sequence). V was clipped by 1 base and J by 1 base, with 15 bases between them. The entire variable domain, with the rest obtained from reference TRBV5-5 and TRBJ1-5, is as follows: DAGVTQSPTHLIKTRGQQVTLRCSPISGHKSVSWYQQVLGQGPQFIFQYYEKEERGRGNFPDRFSARQFPNYSSELNVNALLLGDSALYLCASSLIRTTQSNQPQHFGDGTRLSIL.

The V and J genes are TRBV19 and TRBJ2-6; 8 positions match TRBD2. In germline, CDR1 is LNHDA, CDR2 SQIVND (reference sequence). The trim removed 4 bases at V and 1 base at J, leaving 9 bases unmatched. The CDR3 runs to 18 residues. The DNA for the CDR3 is TGTGCCAGTAGTAGCCGGGGGGGCGCGATATCTGGGGCCAACGTCCTGACTTTC. It specifies CASSSRGGAISGANVLTF.

This clone was counted between two and nine times. Different DNA sequences within this sample yield the same CDR3. This chain uses TRBV15 with TRBJ1-5; no reliable D call. Germline V CDR1 and CDR2: LNHNV, YYDKDF (reference sequence). The V end lost 1 base, the J end lost 1 base, and 8 bases lay between the germline ends. The length of the CDR3 is 15 residues. CDR3 amino acids: CATSRGQGSNQPQHF. CDR3 coding DNA: TGTGCCACCAGCAGAGGACAAGGCAGCAATCAGCCCCAGCATTTT.

The rearrangement uses TRBV11-2 and TRBJ1-2, with a weak D call TRBD1 (5 bases). The CDR3 runs to 12 residues. V dropped 5 bases and J dropped 8 bases, with 12 bases sitting between them. The germline CDR1 and CDR2 sequences are SGHAT and FQNNGV. The DNA for the CDR3 is TGTGCCAGCAGCCGTGGACAATCGGGCTACACCTTC. This encodes CASSRGQSGYTF.

Details on this clone: A far more abundant clone sits one base away, making this likely a read error. This chain links TRBV27 with TRBJ2-7, with 10 bases aligning to TRBD2. The CDR3 covers 13 residues. From germline, CDR1 is MNHEY and CDR2 SMNVEV (reference sequence). The CDR3 sequence: CASSWTSGYEQHF. DNA for the CDR3: TGTGCCAGCAGTTGGACTAGCGGCTACGAGCAGCACTTC.

This chain links TRBV7-3 with TRBJ1-2; possibly TRBD1 for D (5 bases). Trimming left V 0 bases short and J 8 bases short, with 10 bases between. Per the germline V gene, CDR1 is SGHTA and CDR2 is FQGTGA. The CDR3 extends over 13 amino acids. The CDR3 DNA reads TGTGCCAGCAGCTTAACAGGGGCAAGCGGCTACACCTTC. Translating gives CASSLTGASGYTF.

This clone turned up a few times. The gene calls are TRBV28 and TRBJ2-7; 7 bases fit TRBD1. The junction had 5 bases not matched to a gene; V was cut back by 0 bases and J by 3 bases. This CDR3 is 15 amino acids long. CDR1 is MDHEN, CDR2 SYDVKM, per germline. The CDR3 coding sequence is TGTGCCAGCAGTTTATGGGGCGACAGGGTCTACGAGCAGTACTTC. Translating gives CASSLWGDRVYEQYF.

This clone was counted a few times. The chain has TRBV4-2 and TRBJ2-3; the match to TRBD2 covers 8 bases. The length of the CDR3 is 18 residues. CDR1 is LGHNA and CDR2 is YNFKEQ in the germline V gene. V shed 0 bases and J 6 bases; nucleotides not matched to a gene: 14. The CDR3 loop reads CASSQEFFRSGGGDTQYF. For the CDR3, the DNA is TGTGCCAGCAGCCAAGAGTTTTTTAGGAGCGGGGGTGGGGATACGCAGTATTTT.

This clone has more than one count but fewer than ten. The genes are TRBV4-2 and TRBJ1-1; tentatively, D is TRBD1 (6 bases). CDR1 and CDR2 from the germline V gene are LGHNA and YNFKEQ. This CDR3 spans 15 amino acids. V was trimmed by 4 bases and J by 0 bases, leaving 12 bases between them. The CDR3 nucleotides are TGTGCCAGCAGCCCAAGTCGGACAGTGAACACTGAAGCTTTCTTT. This translates into CASSPSRTVNTEAFF.

Only a few counts were recorded for this clone. The J gene is TRBJ1-2, the V gene TRBV28; 8 bases line up with TRBD1. J was trimmed by 4 bases and V by 5 bases; bases with no gene match: 6. Germline V gene lookup returns CDR1 MDHEN and CDR2 SYDVKM. The CDR3 has 14 residues. CDR3 nucleotide sequence: TGTGCCAGCAGTCCCAGGGGGCGCATCTATGGCTACACCTTC. Its protein product is CASSPRGRIYGYTF.

The chain has TRBV5-1 and TRBJ2-2; 7 nucleotides align to TRBD1. The ends lost 0 bases at V and 5 bases at J; junction bases unmatched: 10. The CDR3 extends over 17 amino acids. Germline CDR1 is SGHRS and CDR2 is YFSETQ. The CDR3 protein is CASSLGANRGSTGELFF. The DNA for the CDR3 is TGCGCCAGCAGCTTGGGGGCCAACAGGGGATCGACCGGGGAGCTGTTTTTT.

The chain has TRBV6-1 and TRBJ1-3, with D tentatively TRBD1 (5 bases). The CDR3 contains 16 residues. V dropped 0 bases and J dropped 1 base, with 10 bases sitting between them. Per germline, CDR1 MNHNS and CDR2 SASEGT. Written as DNA, the CDR3 is TGTGCCAGCAGTGAAGCAGGGGTCGAATCTGGAAACACCATATATTTT. Its translation is CASSEAGVESGNTIYF.

This clone came up a few times. The CDR3 loop reads CASSYSGAPSEQYF. The CDR3, as DNA: TGTGCCAGCAGTTACTCGGGCGCTCCTTCCGAGCAGTACTTC. This rearrangement joins TRBV6-5 to TRBJ2-7; no definite D call. Germline CDR1 is MNHEY and CDR2 is SVGAGI. The germline V and J ends were trimmed by 0 bases and 6 bases, with 12 bases remaining between them. The CDR3 has 14 residues.

The chain recombines TRBV7-7 with TRBJ2-1, with 9 bases identical to TRBD2. This CDR3 spans 16 amino acids. V shed 1 base, J shed 3 bases, and the junction held 4 bases outside the gene matches. In germline, CDR1 is SSHAT, CDR2 FNYEAQ (reference sequence). The CDR3: CASSLEGLASYNEQFF. DNA of the CDR3: TGTGCCAGCAGCTTAGAGGGACTAGCAAGCTACAATGAGCAGTTCTTC. The full variable domain, rest sourced from reference TRBV7-7 and TRBJ2-1, is GAGVSQSPRYKVTKRGQDVTLRCDPISSHATLYWYQQALGQGPEFLTYFNYEAQPDKSGLPSDRFSAERPEGSISTLTIQRTEQRDSAMYRCASSLEGLASYNEQFFGPGTRLTVL.